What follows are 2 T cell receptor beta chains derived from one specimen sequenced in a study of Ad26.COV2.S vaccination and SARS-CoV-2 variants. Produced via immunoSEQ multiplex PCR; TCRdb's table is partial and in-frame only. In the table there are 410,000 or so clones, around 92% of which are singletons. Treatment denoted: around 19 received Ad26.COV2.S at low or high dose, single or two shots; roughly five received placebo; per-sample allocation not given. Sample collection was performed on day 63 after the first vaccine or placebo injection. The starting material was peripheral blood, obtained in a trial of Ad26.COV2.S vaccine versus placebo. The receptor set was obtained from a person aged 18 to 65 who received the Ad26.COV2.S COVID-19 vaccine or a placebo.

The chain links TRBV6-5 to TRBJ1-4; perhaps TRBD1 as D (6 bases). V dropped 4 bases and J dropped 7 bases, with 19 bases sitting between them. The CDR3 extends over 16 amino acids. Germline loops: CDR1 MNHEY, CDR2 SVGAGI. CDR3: CASSWEGGARGEKLFF. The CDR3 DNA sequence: TGTGCCAGCAGTTGGGAGGGGGGGGCTCGGGGTGAAAAACTGTTTTTT.

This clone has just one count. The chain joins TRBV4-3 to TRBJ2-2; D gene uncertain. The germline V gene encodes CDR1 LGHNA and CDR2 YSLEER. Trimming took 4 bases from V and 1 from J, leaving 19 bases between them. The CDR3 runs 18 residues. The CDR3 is CASSPKILGPLNTGELFF. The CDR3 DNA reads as TGCGCCAGCAGCCCCAAGATTTTAGGGCCTTTGAACACCGGGGAGCTGTTTTTT.